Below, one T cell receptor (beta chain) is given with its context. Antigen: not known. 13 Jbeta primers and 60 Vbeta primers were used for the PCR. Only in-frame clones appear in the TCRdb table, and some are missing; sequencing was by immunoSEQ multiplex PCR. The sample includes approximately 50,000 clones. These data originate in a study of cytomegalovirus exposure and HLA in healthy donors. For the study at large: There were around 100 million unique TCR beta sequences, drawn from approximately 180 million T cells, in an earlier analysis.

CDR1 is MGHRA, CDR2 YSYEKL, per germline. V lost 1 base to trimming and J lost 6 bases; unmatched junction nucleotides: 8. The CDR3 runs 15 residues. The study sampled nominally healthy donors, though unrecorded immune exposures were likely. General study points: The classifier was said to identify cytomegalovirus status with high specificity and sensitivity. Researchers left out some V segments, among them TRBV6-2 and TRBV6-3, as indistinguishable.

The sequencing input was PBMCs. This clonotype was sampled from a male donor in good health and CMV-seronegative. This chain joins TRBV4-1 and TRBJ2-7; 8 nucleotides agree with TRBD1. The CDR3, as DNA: TGCGCCAGCAGCCAAGTCGGAACAGGGGGTACCGAGCAGTACTTC. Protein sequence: CASSQVGTGGTEQYF.